The T cell receptor beta chain under discussion was sequenced for a study of T cell responses to AZD1222 COVID-19 vaccine. Trimming left V 1 base short and J 5 bases short, with 9 bases between. This CDR3 region has 13 residues. Germline CDR1 and CDR2: SEHNR and FQNEAQ (reference sequence). Overall study results and limits: Nearly half of unique spike-specific TCRs reportedly avoided B.1.351 and B.1.1.7 mutated regions.

Data came from immunoSEQ multiplex PCR; TCRdb stores just in-frame clones and leaves some out. The repertoire holds 75,000 to 95,000 clones, with roughly 84% as singletons. Comment on this clone: The target antigen is unknown.

The J gene is TRBJ2-7, the V gene TRBV7-9, with D unresolved. The TCR comes from an adult in good health. Source: peripheral blood, taken on day 0 of AZD1222 vaccination. CDR3 sequence: CASSLVRLDEQYF. CDR3 in DNA: TGTGCCAGCAGCTTAGTCCGATTAGACGAGCAGTACTTC.